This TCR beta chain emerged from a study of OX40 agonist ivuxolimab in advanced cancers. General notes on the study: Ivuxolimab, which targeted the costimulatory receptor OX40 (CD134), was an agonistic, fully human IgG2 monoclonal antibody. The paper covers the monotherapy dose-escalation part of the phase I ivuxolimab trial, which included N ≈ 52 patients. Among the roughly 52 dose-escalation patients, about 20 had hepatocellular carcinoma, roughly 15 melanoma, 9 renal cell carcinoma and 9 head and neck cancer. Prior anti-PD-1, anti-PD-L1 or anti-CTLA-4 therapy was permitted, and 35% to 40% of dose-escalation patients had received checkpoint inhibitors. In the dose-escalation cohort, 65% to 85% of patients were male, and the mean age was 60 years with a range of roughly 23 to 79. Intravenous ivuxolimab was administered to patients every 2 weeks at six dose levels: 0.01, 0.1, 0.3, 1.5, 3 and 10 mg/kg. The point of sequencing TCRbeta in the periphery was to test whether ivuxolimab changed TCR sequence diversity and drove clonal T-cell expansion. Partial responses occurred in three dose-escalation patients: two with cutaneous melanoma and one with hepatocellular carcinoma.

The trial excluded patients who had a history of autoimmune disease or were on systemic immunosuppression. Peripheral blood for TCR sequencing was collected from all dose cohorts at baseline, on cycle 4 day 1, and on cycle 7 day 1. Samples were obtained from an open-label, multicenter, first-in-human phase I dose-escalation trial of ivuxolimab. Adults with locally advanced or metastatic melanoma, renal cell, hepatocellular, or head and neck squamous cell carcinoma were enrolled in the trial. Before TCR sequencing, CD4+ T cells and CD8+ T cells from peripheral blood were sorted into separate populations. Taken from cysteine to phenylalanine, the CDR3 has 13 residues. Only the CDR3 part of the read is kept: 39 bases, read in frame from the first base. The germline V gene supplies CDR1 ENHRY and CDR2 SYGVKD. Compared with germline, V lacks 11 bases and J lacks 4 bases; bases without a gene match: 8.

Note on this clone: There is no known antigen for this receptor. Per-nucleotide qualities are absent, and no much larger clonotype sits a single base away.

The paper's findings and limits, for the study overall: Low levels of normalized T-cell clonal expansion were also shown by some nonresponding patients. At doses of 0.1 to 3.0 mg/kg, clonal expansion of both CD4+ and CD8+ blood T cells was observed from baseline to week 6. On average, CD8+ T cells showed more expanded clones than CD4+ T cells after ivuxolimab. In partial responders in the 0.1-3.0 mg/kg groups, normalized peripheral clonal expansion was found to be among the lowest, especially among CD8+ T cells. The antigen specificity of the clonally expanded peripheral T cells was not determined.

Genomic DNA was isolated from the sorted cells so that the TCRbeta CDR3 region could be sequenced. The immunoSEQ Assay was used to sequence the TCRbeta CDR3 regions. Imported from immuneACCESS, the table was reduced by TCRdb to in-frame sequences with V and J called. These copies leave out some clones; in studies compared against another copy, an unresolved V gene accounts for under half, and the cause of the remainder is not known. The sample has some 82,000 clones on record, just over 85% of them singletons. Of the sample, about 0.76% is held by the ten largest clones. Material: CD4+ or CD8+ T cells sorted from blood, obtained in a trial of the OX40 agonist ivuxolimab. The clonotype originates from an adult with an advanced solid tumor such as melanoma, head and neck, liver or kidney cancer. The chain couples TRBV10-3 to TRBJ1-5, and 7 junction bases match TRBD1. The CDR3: CAATGQENQPQHF. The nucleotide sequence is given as TGTGCCGCCACCGGACAGGAAAATCAGCCCCAGCATTTT.